This TCR beta chain appears in the sequencing data of a study of response to subunit inactivated influenza vaccine. V lost 5 bases and J 14 bases, leaving 15 bases between the germline ends. CDR1 and CDR2 from the germline V gene are MDHEN and SYDVKM. The CDR3 sequence is 12 residues long. With regard to this clonotype: Antigen: not known.

Study outcomes and limitations: Only a handful of new T cells, the authors suggested, are recruited with each seasonal influenza vaccination.

TCRdb reprocessed the RT-PCR reads via MiXCR and lists one record per CDR3 protein. This table has roughly 650,000 distinct CDR3 sequences, roughly 14% appearing once. The TCR was taken from a man aged 45-65 years who received an inactivated influenza vaccine. The V call is TRBV28, the J call TRBJ1-4; D is undetermined. This material consisted of PBMCs from blood, taken roughly 12 days after vaccination. CDR3 in amino acids: CASSPSLAGLFF. As DNA, the CDR3 is TGTGCCAGCAGTCCCTCCTTGGCGGGTCTGTTTTTT.